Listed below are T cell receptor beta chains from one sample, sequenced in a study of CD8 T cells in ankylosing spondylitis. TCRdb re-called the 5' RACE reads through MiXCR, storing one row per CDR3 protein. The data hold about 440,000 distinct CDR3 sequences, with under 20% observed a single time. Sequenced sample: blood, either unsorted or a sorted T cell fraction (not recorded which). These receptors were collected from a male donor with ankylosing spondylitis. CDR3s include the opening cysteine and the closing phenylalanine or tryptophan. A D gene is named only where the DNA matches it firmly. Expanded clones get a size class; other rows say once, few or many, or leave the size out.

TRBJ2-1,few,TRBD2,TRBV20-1,TGCAGTGCTAGAGTGCGTCGGGGAGCGGGAGGTAGAAACGAGCAGTTCTTC,CSARVRRGAGGRNEQFF
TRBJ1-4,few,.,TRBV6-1,TGTGCCAGTAGAAAGGATGCAACTAATGAAAAACTGTTTTTT,CASRKDATNEKLFF
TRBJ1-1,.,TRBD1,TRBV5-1,TGCGCCAGCAGCCCCCTACAGGGGTACACTGAAGCTTTCTTT,CASSPLQGYTEAFF
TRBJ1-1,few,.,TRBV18,TGTGCCAGCTCATCCCCTGGGGTACCCACTGAAGCTTTCTTT,CASSSPGVPTEAFF
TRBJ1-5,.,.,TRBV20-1,TGCAGTGCTAGAGATTTGGCGAACTCAGGGGTGCAGCCCCAGCATTTT,CSARDLANSGVQPQHF
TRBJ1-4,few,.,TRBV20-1,TGCAGTGCTAGAGATGAGGGCAGAGAAAAACTGTTTTTT,CSARDEGREKLFF
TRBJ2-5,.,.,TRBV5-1,TGCGCCAGCAGCTGGAGGCAGAACCAAGAGACCCAGTACTTC,CASSWRQNQETQYF
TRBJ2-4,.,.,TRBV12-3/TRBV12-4,TGTGCCAGCACTCCCCGGGGGGCTGCCAAAAACATTCAGTACTTC,CASTPRGAAKNIQYF
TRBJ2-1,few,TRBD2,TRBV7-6,TGTGCCAGCAGCCTACGGGGGGTGAGTGAGCAGTTCTTC,CASSLRGVSEQFF
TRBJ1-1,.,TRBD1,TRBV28,TGTGCCAGCCGGGACAGGGGGCCTGTTGAAGCTTTCTTT,CASRDRGPVEAFF
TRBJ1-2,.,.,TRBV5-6,TGTGCCAGCACCTCGTCCCCGGTTCGCATATTAAACTATGGCTACACCTTC,CASTSSPVRILNYGYTF
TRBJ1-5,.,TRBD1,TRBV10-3,TGTGCCATCAGTGAGGCGCAGGGGGCTTGGAGCAATCAGCCCCAGCATTTT,CAISEAQGAWSNQPQHF
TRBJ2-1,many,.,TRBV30,TGTGCCTGGAGGACAACAAATGAGCAGTTCTTC,CAWRTTNEQFF
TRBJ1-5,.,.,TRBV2,TGTGCCAGCAGTGTGGAGAGCAATCAGCCCCAGCATTTT,CASSVESNQPQHF
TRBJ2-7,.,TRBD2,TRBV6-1,TGTGCCAGCAGCAGGACTAGCGGGAGCCACGAGCAGTACTTC,CASSRTSGSHEQYF
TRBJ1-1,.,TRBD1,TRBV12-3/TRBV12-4,TGTGCCAGCAGGTCCTTGGGACAGATCCCCAACACTGAAGCTTTCTTT,CASRSLGQIPNTEAFF
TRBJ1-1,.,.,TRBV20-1,TGCAGTGCGATAAATAGGGCTGGGAACACTGAAGCTTTCTTT,CSAINRAGNTEAFF
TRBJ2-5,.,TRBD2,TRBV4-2,TGTGCCAGCAGCCGTTCCCTAGCGGGGGGGCAGGAGACCCAGTACTTC,CASSRSLAGGQETQYF